The source of this TCR beta chain is a study of early T cells in non-severe SARS-CoV-2 infection. Tagging with unique molecular identifiers was applied to individual cDNA molecules. Using its own MiXCR run on the 5' RACE reads, TCRdb lists one record per CDR3 protein. Altogether more than 50,000 distinct CDR3 sequences are present, roughly 12% being singletons, with the ten largest covering over 2.5%. V lost 4 bases and J 2 bases, leaving 10 bases between the germline ends. The CDR3 covers 14 residues. Germline V gene lookup returns CDR1 SGDLS and CDR2 YYNGEE. The starting material was whole blood, obtained at baseline. This chain links TRBV9 with TRBJ2-1; tentative D call: TRBD2 (5 bases). The receptor's source is an adult who was a healthcare worker with PCR-confirmed SARS-CoV-2 infection or an uninfected control (not recorded which). The chain's CDR3 is CASSKDSAYNEQFF. The CDR3 bases are TGTGCCAGCAGCAAGGACTCAGCCTACAATGAGCAGTTCTTC.